This T cell receptor (beta chain) comes out of a study of blood T cells in healthy people across ages. The length of the CDR3 is 11 residues. In germline, CDR1 is DFQATT, CDR2 SNEGSKA (reference sequence). Turning to this clonotype: Its antigen is still unknown.

Through a sample-barcoded 5' primer and a J-beta primer mix, a second PCR was run for roughly 7 to 12 cycles. Via MiXCR, TCRdb re-called the 5' RACE reads, giving one row per CDR3 protein. The sample lists about 380,000 distinct CDR3 sequences, 45% to 65% occurring once. Study-level points and caveats: Estimates based on one million T cells were treated as lower bounds.

The receptor comes from a man aged 55 to 70 in good health. This chain joins TRBV20-1 and TRBJ2-5; D is perhaps TRBD2 (5 bases). Gene TRBJ2-7 matches the end of the DNA better, so the J call may be wrong. Specimen: blood. CDR3 residues: CSASSGCEQYF. The CDR3 nucleotides are TGCAGTGCTAGTTCGGGGTGCGAGCAGTACTTC.